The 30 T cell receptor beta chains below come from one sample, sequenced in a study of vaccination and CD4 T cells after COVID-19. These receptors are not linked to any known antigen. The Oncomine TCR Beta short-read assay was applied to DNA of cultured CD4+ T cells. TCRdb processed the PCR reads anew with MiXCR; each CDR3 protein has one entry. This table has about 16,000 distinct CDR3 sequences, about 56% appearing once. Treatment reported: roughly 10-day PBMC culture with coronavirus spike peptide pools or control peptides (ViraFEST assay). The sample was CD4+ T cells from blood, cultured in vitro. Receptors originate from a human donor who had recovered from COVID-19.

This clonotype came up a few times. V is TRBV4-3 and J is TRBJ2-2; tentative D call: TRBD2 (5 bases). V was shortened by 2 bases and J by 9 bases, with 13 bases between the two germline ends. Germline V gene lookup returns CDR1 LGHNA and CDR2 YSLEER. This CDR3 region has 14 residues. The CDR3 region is CASSQHGAGRELFF. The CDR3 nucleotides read TGCGCCAGCAGCCAACACGGTGCGGGCCGGGAGCTGTTTTTT.

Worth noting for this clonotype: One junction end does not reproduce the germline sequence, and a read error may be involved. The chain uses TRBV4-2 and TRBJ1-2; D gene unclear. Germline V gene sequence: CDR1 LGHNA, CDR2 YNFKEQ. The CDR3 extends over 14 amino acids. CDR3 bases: TGTGCCAGCAGCCAAGATCGGGCGGCCTATAGCTACACCTTC. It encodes CASSQDRAAYSYTF.

Here the CDR3 reads CASSPGPAKADTQYF. CDR3 DNA: TGTGCCAGCAGCCCCGGGCCGGCGAAGGCAGATACGCAGTATTTT. The gene calls are TRBV5-3 and TRBJ2-3; the D is unclear. TRBV5-3 is known as an ORF, though its function is uncertain. The length of the CDR3 is 15 residues. Trimming took off 8 bases at V and 4 bases at J, with 20 bases between the two ends.

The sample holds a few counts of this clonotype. This CDR3 reads CASSSQGVNTEAFF. The CDR3 DNA follows: TGCGCCAGCAGCTCACAGGGGGTGAACACTGAAGCTTTCTTT. The chain recombines TRBV5-1 with TRBJ1-1; TRBD1 matches 8 bases. The CDR3 is made up of 14 amino acids. Trimming removed 3 bases from V and 0 bases from J; junction bases left unmatched: 1. Germline values: CDR1 SGHRS, CDR2 YFSETQ.

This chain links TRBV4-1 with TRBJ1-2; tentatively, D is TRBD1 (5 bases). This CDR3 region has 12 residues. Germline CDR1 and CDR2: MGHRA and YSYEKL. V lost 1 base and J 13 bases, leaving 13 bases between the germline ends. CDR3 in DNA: TGCGCCAGCAGCCAAGTGGGGGGACCTGGCACCTTC. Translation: CASSQVGGPGTF.

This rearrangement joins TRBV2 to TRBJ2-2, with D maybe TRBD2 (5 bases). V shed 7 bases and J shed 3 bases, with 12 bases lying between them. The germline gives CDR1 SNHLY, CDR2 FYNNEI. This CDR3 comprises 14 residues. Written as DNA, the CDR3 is TGTGCCAGCATGACTAACAGTGACACCGGGGAGCTGTTTTTT. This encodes CASMTNSDTGELFF.

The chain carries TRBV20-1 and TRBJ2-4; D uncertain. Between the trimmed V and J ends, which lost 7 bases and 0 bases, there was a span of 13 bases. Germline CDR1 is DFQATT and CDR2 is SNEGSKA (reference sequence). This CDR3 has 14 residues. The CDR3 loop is CSVSKTLAKNIQYF. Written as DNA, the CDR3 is TGCAGTGTTAGCAAAACTCTAGCCAAAAACATTCAGTACTTC.

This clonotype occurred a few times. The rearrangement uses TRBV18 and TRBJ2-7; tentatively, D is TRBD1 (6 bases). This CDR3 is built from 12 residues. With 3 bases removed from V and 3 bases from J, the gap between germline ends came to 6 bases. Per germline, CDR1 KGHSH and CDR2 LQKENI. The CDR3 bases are TGTGCCAGCTCACCCAGGGGCTACGAGCAGTACTTC. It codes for CASSPRGYEQYF.

The CDR3 spells CSARETSGSLKTQYF. CDR3 nucleotides: TGCAGTGCTAGAGAGACTAGCGGGTCTCTGAAGACCCAGTACTTC. The chain uses TRBV20-1 and TRBJ2-5; 10 nucleotides align to TRBD2. The CDR3 contains 15 residues. V shed 0 bases, J shed 6 bases, and the junction held 7 bases outside the gene matches. Germline CDR1 reads DFQATT; CDR2 reads SNEGSKA (reference sequence).

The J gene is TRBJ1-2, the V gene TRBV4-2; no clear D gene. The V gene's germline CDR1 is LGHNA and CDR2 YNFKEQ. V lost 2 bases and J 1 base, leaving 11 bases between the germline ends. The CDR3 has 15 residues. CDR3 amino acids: CASSQHGNRNYGYTF. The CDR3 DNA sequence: TGTGCCAGCAGCCAACACGGGAATCGTAACTATGGCTACACCTTC.

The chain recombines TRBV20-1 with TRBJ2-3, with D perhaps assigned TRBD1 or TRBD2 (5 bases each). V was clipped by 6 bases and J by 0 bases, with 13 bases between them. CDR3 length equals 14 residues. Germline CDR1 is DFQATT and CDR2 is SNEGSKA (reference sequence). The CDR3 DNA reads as TGCAGTGCCAATGGGGGAGTAAGCACAGATACGCAGTATTTT. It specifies CSANGGVSTDTQYF.

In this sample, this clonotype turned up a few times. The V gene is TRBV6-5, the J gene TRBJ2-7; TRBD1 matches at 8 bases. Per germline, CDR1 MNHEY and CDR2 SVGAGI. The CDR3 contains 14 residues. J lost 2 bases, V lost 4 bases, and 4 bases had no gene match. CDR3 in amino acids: CASSLTGDPYEQYF. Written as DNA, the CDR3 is TGTGCCAGCAGTTTGACAGGGGACCCCTACGAGCAGTACTTC.

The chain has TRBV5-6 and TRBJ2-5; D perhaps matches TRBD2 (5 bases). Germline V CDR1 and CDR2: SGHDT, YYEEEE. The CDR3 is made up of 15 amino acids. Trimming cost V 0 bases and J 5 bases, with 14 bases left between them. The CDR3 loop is CASSLGRGLGETQYF. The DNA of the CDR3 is TGTGCCAGCAGCTTGGGTCGGGGTCTAGGGGAGACCCAGTACTTC.

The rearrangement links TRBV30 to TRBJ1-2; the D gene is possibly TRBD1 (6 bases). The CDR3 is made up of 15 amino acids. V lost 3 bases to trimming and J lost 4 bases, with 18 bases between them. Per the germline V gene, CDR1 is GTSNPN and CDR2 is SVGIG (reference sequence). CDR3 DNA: TGTGCCTGGAGGGAACCGGCGACAGGACCCTATGGCTACACCTTC. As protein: CAWREPATGPYGYTF.

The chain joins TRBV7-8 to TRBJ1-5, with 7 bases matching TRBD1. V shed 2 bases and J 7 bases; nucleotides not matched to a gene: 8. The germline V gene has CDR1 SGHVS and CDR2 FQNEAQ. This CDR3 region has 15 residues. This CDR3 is CASSLLTGVPQPQHF. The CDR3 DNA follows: TGTGCCAGCAGCTTATTAACAGGGGTCCCCCAGCCCCAGCATTTT.

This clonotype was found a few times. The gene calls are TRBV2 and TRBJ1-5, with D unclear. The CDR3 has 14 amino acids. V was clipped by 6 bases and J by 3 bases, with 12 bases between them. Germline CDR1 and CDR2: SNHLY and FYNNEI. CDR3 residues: CASRERGNNQPQHF. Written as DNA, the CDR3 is TGTGCCAGCAGGGAACGGGGAAACAATCAGCCCCAGCATTTT.

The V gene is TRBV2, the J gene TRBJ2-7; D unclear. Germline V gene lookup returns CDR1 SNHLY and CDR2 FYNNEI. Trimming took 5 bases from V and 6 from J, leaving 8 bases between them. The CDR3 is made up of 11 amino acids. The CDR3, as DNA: TGTGCCAGCAGTCCCACCTTCGAGCAGTACTTC. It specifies CASSPTFEQYF.

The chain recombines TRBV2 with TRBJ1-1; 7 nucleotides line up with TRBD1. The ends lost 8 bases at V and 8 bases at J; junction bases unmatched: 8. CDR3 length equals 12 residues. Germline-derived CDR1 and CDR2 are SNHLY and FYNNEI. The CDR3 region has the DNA TGTGCCAGCTTGTTCCGGGACAGCGAAGCTTTCTTT. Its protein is CASLFRDSEAFF.

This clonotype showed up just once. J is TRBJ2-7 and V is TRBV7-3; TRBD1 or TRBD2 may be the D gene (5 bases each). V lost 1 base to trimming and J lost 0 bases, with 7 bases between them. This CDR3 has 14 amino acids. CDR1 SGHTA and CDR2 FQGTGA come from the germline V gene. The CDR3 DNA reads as TGTGCCAGCAGCTTAAGGGGGAACTCCTACGAGCAGTACTTC. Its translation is CASSLRGNSYEQYF. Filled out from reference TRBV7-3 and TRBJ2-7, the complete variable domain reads GAGVSQTPSNKVTEKGKYVELRCDPISGHTALYWYRQSLGQGPEFLIYFQGTGAADDSGLPNDRFFAVRPEGSVSTLKIQRTERGDSAVYLCASSLRGNSYEQYFGPGTRLTVT.

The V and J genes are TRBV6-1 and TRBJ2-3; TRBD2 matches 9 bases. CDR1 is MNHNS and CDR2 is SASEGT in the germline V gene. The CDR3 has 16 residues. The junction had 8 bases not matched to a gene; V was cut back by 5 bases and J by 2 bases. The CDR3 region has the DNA TGTGCCAGCAGTCCGACCGGGACTAGCCCCACAGATACGCAGTATTTT. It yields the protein CASSPTGTSPTDTQYF.

CDR3 in DNA: TGTGCCAGCAGCTTGCCGTCCTCAGAGACCCAGTACTTC. As protein: CASSLPSSETQYF. The chain is built from TRBV5-6 and TRBJ2-5; D not resolved. Trimming pared 1 base from V and 4 bases from J, leaving 8 bases between. The CDR3 sequence is 13 residues long. The germline V gene encodes CDR1 SGHDT and CDR2 YYEEEE. Looking up the rest from reference TRBV5-6 and TRBJ2-5 gives the full variable domain: DAGVTQSPTHLIKTRGQQVTLRCSPKSGHDTVSWYQQALGQGPQFIFQYYEEEERQRGNFPDRFSGHQFPNYSSELNVNALLLGDSALYLCASSLPSSETQYFGPGTRLLVL.

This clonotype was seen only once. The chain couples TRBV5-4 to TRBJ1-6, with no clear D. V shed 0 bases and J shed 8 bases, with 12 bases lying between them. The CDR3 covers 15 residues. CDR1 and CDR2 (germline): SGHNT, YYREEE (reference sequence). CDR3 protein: CASSLAGRPHSPLHF. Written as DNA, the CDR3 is TGTGCCAGCAGCTTGGCCGGCAGGCCGCATTCACCCCTCCACTTT. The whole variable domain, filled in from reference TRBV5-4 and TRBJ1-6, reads ETGVTQSPTHLIKTRGQQVTLRCSSQSGHNTVSWYQQALGQGPQFIFQYYREEENGRGNFPPRFSGLQFPNYSSELNVNALELDDSALYLCASSLAGRPHSPLHFGNGTRLTVT.

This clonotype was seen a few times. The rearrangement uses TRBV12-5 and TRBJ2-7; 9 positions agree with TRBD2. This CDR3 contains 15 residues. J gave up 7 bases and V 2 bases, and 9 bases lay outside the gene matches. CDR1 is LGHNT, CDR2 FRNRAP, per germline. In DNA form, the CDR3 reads TGTGCTAGTGGTTTGCAGCGGGGGGCTTCGAGGGAGCAGTACTTC. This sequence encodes CASGLQRGASREQYF.

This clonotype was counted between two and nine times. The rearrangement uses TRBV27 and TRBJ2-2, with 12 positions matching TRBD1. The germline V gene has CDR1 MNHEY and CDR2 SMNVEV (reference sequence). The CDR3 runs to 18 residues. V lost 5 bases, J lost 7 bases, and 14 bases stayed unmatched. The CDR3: CASSPGTGGHLYIGELFF. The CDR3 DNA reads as TGTGCCAGCAGTCCCGGGACAGGGGGCCATTTGTATATCGGGGAGCTGTTTTTT.

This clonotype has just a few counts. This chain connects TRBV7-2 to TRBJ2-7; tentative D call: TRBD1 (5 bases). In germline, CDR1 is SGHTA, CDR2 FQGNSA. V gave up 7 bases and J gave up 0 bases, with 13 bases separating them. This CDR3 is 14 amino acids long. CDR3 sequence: CASTSAGNSYEQYF. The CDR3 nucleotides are TGTGCCAGCACCTCGGCAGGGAACTCCTACGAGCAGTACTTC. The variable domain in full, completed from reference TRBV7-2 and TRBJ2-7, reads GAGVSQSPSNKVTEKGKDVELRCDPISGHTALYWYRQSLGQGLEFLIYFQGNSAPDKSGLPSDRFSAERTGGSVSTLTIQRTQQEDSAVYLCASTSAGNSYEQYFGPGTRLTVT.

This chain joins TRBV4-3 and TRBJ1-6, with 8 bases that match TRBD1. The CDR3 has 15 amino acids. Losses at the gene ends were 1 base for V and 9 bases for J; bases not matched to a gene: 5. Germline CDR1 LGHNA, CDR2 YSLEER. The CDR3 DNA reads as TGCGCCAGCAGCCAAGCGGACAGGGATAGTTCACCCCTCCACTTT. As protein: CASSQADRDSSPLHF.

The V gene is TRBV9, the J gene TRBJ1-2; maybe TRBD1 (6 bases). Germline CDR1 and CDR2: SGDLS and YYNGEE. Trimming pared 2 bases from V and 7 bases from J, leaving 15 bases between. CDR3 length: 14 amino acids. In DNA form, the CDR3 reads TGTGCCAGCAGCGTTGTTTCGCAGGGGTCTGGCTACACCTTC. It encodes CASSVVSQGSGYTF.

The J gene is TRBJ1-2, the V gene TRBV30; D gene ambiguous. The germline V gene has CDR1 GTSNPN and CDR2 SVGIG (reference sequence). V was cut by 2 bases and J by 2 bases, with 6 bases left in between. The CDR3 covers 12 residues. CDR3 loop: CAWSPTNYGYTF. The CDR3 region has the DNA TGTGCCTGGAGTCCCACCAACTATGGCTACACCTTC. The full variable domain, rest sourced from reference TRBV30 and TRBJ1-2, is SQTIHQWPATLVQPVGSPLSLECTVEGTSNPNLYWYRQAAGRGLQLLFYSVGIGQISSEVPQNLSASRPQDRQFILSSKKLLLSDSGFYLCAWSPTNYGYTFGSGTRLTVV.

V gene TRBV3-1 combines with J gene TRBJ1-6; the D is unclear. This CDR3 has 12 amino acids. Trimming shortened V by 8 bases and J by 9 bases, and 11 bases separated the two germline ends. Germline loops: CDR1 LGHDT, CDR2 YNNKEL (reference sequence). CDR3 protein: CASSSLGSPLHF. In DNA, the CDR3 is TGTGCCAGCTCCTCCTTGGGTTCACCCCTCCACTTT.

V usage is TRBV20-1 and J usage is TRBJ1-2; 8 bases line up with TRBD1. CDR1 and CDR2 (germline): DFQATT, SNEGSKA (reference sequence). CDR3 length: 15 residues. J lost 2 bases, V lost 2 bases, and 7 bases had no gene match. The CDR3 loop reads CSARRQGLVNYGYTF. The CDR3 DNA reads TGCAGTGCTAGACGACAGGGGCTGGTGAACTATGGCTACACCTTC.